This TCR beta chain came from a study of identical twins. All donors were healthy, and all were Caucasian. On this clonotype: Its target is not known.

Template switching added a universal primer site, and cDNA bore unique molecular identifiers. TCRdb analysed the 5' RACE reads with MiXCR anew, one entry per CDR3 protein. The sample consists of about 890,000 distinct CDR3 sequences, 9% to 15% of them appearing once. V dropped 5 bases and J dropped 4; count of bases not matched to a gene: 5. The length of the CDR3 is 16 residues. Germline V gene sequence: CDR1 MNHEY, CDR2 SVGEGT. Study-wide results and caveats: Invariant cells of the MAIT and iNKT types might have partly distorted the zero-insertion analyses. The study found excess low generation probability among twin-shared out-of-frame alpha sequences.

The same sample was also used in a study of yellow fever vaccine responses in identical twins.

Sequencing was done on a sample of PBMCs. The receptor's source is a young woman in good health. The chain joins TRBV6-2 or TRBV6-3 to TRBJ2-1, with 13 bases matching TRBD2. As DNA, the CDR3 is TGTGCCAGCAGTCACGGACTAGCGGGAGCTTACAATGAGCAGTTCTTC. Its protein product is CASSHGLAGAYNEQFF.